Below, 21 T cell receptor gamma chains from the same sample are listed, as sequenced in a study of γδ T cells in repeated Plasmodium falciparum infection (TCRdb year 2021). The method was multiplex PCR. Sequencing was performed on an Illumina MiSeq. TCRdb reran clone calling on the public reads with CATT; rows sharing one DNA sequence were then combined. Counted in this sample were 12,000 to 15,000 gamma-chain clones; 1.6% of them appeared once. The top ten hold about 29% of the sample. For bulk TCR repertoire analysis, Vgamma9/Vdelta2+ and Vdelta2-negative gammadelta T cell populations were flow-sorted out of peripheral blood mononuclear cells. Sequenced: gamma-delta T cells from blood. These receptors were taken from a pool of human donors (malaria-infected and uninfected, not separated).

This clone was seen a handful of times. The amino acid sequence in TCRdb belongs to a much larger clone and departs from this DNA's translation at residue 5, likely a sequencing read error; the sequence shown is translated from the DNA. This sample also contains other DNA sequences that code for the same CDR3. The rearrangement links TRGV9 to TRGJ1 or TRGJ2. Because TCRdb records no J gene, it was assigned here through a match of the DNA to germline. The CDR3 is made up of 11 amino acids. CDR1 is GITISATS, CDR2 ISYDGTV, per germline (reference sequence). V lost 6 bases, J lost 12 bases, and 11 bases stayed unmatched. CDR3 residues: CALWRLRRKLF. The DNA of the CDR3 is TGTGCCTTGTGGAGGCTCCGTAGGAAACTCTTT.

Many counts were recorded for this clone. The protein TCRdb gives is from a much larger clone and does not agree with this DNA's translation at residue 3, likely a read error; the protein shown here comes from the DNA. The gene calls are TRGV2 and TRGJ1 or TRGJ2. This CDR3 region has 12 residues. Germline V lookup: CDR1 EGSNGY, CDR2 YDSYNSKV. The CDR3 protein is CAPWDGHHKKLF. The CDR3 nucleotides are TGTGCCCCCTGGGACGGGCATCATAAGAAACTCTTT.

This clone is categorized as medium-sized (0.01 to 0.1%). The chain uses TRGV2 and TRGJ1 or TRGJ2. Germline V gene data show CDR1 as EGSNGY and CDR2 as YDSYNSKV. V was pared by 0 bases and J by 5 bases, with 4 bases of the junction left unmatched. This CDR3 is 13 amino acids long. The CDR3 spells CATWDGPNYKKLF. In nucleotides, the CDR3 is TGTGCCACCTGGGACGGGCCCAATTATAAGAAACTCTTT.

This clone has more than one count but fewer than ten. For this DNA, TCRdb reports the protein of a much larger clone, which diverges at residue 11, most likely from a read error; the protein presented here is translated directly from the DNA. The chain is built from TRGV9 and TRGJ1 or TRGJ2. TCRdb offers no J gene call, so here the DNA was matched to germline to obtain one. This CDR3 is 15 amino acids long. CDR1 is GITISATS, CDR2 ISYDGTV, per germline (reference sequence). Written as DNA, the CDR3 is TGTGCCTTGTGGGAGGTCCACTCCACTTATCATAAGAAACTCTTT. Translating gives CALWEVHSTYHKKLF.

This clone has just a few counts. This likely came from a read error, as a far larger clone is one base away. This CDR3 is also generated by other DNA sequences in the sample. The V gene is listed as TRGV9; no J gene was called. This CDR3 is built from 12 residues. CDR1 and CDR2 (germline): GITISATS, ISYDGTV (reference sequence). CDR3 protein: CALWEVEDKKLF. CDR3 DNA: TGTGCCTTGTGGGAGGTGGAGGATAAGAAACTTTTT.

This clone was counted many times. This sequence is one base from a far larger clone and is likely a read error. The sample carries other DNA sequences with the same CDR3. J is TRGJ1 or TRGJ2 and V is TRGV9. Germline CDR1 reads GITISATS; CDR2 reads ISYDGTV (reference sequence). CDR3 size: 12 residues. The chain's CDR3 is CALWEVEDKKLF. The CDR3 DNA follows: TGTGCCCTGTGGGAGGTGGAGGATAAGAAACTCTTT.

The sample holds a few counts of this clone. A far larger clone is a single base away, which makes a read error likely. Other DNA sequences in this sample translate to the same CDR3. V and J are TRGV4 and TRGJ1 or TRGJ2. TCRdb leaves out the J gene; it was filled in here by matching the DNA to germline. The V gene's germline CDR1 is EGSTGY and CDR2 YDSYTSSV. Unmatched junction bases numbered 6, after V lost 6 bases and J lost 4 bases. There are 12 residues in the CDR3. Written as DNA, the CDR3 is TGTGCCACCTGGCCGAACTATTATAAGAAACTCTTT. This gives the protein CATWPNYYKKLF.

This clone has a handful of counts. Translating this DNA gives a protein that differs at residue 4 from the TCRdb one, which belongs to a much larger clone; a read error is likely, and the protein shown is this translation. The chain carries TRGV5 and TRGJ1 or TRGJ2. Because TCRdb records no J gene, it was assigned here through a match of the DNA to germline. This CDR3 contains 13 residues. Germline CDR1 is VINAFY and CDR2 is YDVSNSKD. In DNA, the CDR3 is TGTGCCACCTGCGACACGTTTTATTATAAGAAACTCTTT. This sequence encodes CATCDTFYYKKLF.

This clone was seen repeatedly, ten times or more. TCRdb's entry gives the protein of a much larger clone, which mismatches this DNA's translation at residue 10, likely from a read error; the protein reported here is translated from the DNA. This rearrangement joins TRGV4 to TRGJ1 or TRGJ2. TCRdb gives no J gene; it was assigned here by matching the DNA to germline. The germline V gene encodes CDR1 EGSTGY and CDR2 YDSYTSSV. The CDR3 sequence is 14 residues long. This CDR3 reads CATWVPRPYHKKLF. In DNA, the CDR3 is TGTGCCACCTGGGTCCCACGCCCTTATCATAAGAAACTCTTT.

This clone was observed many times. A far bigger clonotype differs at one base, so this is likely a read error. Other DNA sequences from this sample encode an identical CDR3 as well. This chain uses TRGV5 with TRGJP2. The germline CDR1 and CDR2 sequences are VINAFY and YDVSNSKD. CDR3 length equals 15 residues. With V trimmed by 4 bases and J by 3 bases, 8 bases remained unmatched. CDR3 nucleotides: TGTGCCACCTGGGATAGTTCACGTAGTGATTGGATCAAGACGTTT. This sequence encodes CATWDSSRSDWIKTF.

This clone was seen a few times. The protein in TCRdb stems from a much larger clone and differs at residue 23 from this DNA's translation, likely a read error; here the protein is translated from the DNA. The J gene has no call, while the V gene is TRGV9. The CDR3 totals 29 residues. Germline V gene lookup returns CDR1 GITISATS and CDR2 ISYDGTV (reference sequence). DNA for the CDR3: TGTGCCTTGTGGGAGGTGCAGAAGGTGGGATTGGCAGTGGAACAACACTGGTTGTCACAGGTAAGTGTCGGAAGAATACAACATTTC. Its translation is CALWEVQKVGLAVEQHWLSQVSVGRIQHF.

This clone was detected only a few times. A far larger clone lies a single base away; this is likely a read error. Within the sample, other DNA sequences also encode this same CDR3. The V gene reported is TRGV5; the J gene is uncalled. Germline V gives CDR1 VINAFY, CDR2 YDVSNSKD. CDR3 length: 13 amino acids. The CDR3 region is CATWDRPCYKKLF. Here the CDR3 DNA reads TGTGCCACCTGGGACAGGCCGTGTTATAAAAAACTCTTT.

Worth noting for this clone: This DNA's translation and the protein TCRdb lists, from a much larger clone, do not match at residue 4, likely due to a read error; the protein shown is translated from the DNA. The genes are TRGV9 and TRGJ1 or TRGJ2. Matching the DNA to germline supplied the J gene, which TCRdb does not give. Germline V lookup: CDR1 GITISATS, CDR2 ISYDGTV (reference sequence). The CDR3 is 11 amino acids. In DNA, the CDR3 is TGTGCCTTGCGGGAGGTCGGAAAGAAACTCTTT. Translated, it gives CALREVGKKLF.

This clone was observed at least ten times. Translating this DNA gives a protein that differs at residue 8 from the TCRdb one, which belongs to a much larger clone; a read error is likely, and the protein shown is this translation. The V gene is TRGV9, the J gene TRGJ1 or TRGJ2. Germline values: CDR1 GITISATS, CDR2 ISYDGTV (reference sequence). This CDR3 is 12 amino acids long. V gave up 5 bases and J gave up 8 bases; unmatched junction bases: 9. The DNA of the CDR3 is TGTGCCTTGTGGGCCAACCGAAATAAGAAACTCTTT. This codes for CALWANRNKKLF.

This clone has a handful of counts. The protein recorded in TCRdb matches a much larger clone and deviates from this DNA's translation at residue 8, suggesting a read error; the protein here is obtained by translating the DNA. The chain uses TRGV9 and TRGJ1 or TRGJ2. The J gene, missing from TCRdb, was assigned here through DNA to germline matching. V lost 10 bases to trimming and J lost 4 bases; unmatched junction nucleotides: 19. Germline V gives CDR1 GITISATS, CDR2 ISYDGTV (reference sequence). The CDR3 runs to 15 residues. The CDR3 DNA sequence: TGTGCCTTTAGACCAAGAAGCGCGCCCTATTATAAGAAACTCTTT. It translates to CAFRPRSAPYYKKLF.

This clone was counted ten times or more. The amino acid sequence in TCRdb belongs to a much larger clone and departs from this DNA's translation at residue 12, likely a sequencing read error; the sequence shown is translated from the DNA. This chain joins TRGV9 and TRGJP. This CDR3 contains 16 residues. The germline V gene encodes CDR1 GITISATS and CDR2 ISYDGTV (reference sequence). Here the CDR3 reads CALWDLQELGKEIKVF. The CDR3 nucleotides read TGTGCCTTGTGGGACCTTCAAGAGTTGGGCAAAGAAATCAAGGTATTT.

At least ten counts were recorded for this clone. The amino acid sequence in TCRdb belongs to a much larger clone and departs from this DNA's translation at residue 8, likely a sequencing read error; the sequence shown is translated from the DNA. The chain carries TRGV9 and TRGJ1 or TRGJ2. The J gene, absent from TCRdb, was called here by matching the DNA to germline. The V segment lost 4 bases and the J segment 4 bases; nucleotides outside the gene matches: 13. Germline-derived CDR1 and CDR2 are GITISATS and ISYDGTV (reference sequence). The CDR3 is made up of 15 amino acids. The CDR3 region is CALWERRRVYYKKLF. For the CDR3, the DNA is TGTGCCTTGTGGGAACGACGGAGGGTATATTATAAGAAACTCTTT.

This clone is termed large (0.1 to 1%). The same CDR3 is also encoded by other DNA sequences in this sample. J is TRGJ1 or TRGJ2 and V is TRGV9. CDR3 length: 13 amino acids. The germline V gene has CDR1 GITISATS and CDR2 ISYDGTV (reference sequence). V shed 5 bases and J 2 bases; nucleotides not matched to a gene: 6. CDR3 protein: CALWGPYYYKKLF. The CDR3 DNA is TGTGCCTTGTGGGGACCCTATTATTATAAGAAACTCTTT.

With regard to this clone: A far larger clone is one base from this, pointing to a likely read error. Other DNA sequences of this sample code for an identical CDR3. This chain joins TRGV9 and TRGJ1 or TRGJ2. The J gene, missing from TCRdb, was assigned here through DNA to germline matching. Germline CDR1 GITISATS, CDR2 ISYDGTV (reference sequence). There are 11 residues in the CDR3. CDR3 sequence reads: CALWVGYKKLF. The CDR3 DNA reads as TGTGCTTTGTGGGTAGGTTATAAGAAACTCTTT.

In regard to this clone: This DNA's translation and the protein TCRdb lists, from a much larger clone, do not match at residue 4, likely due to a read error; the protein shown is translated from the DNA. V usage is TRGV4 and J usage is TRGJ1 or TRGJ2. CDR1 EGSTGY and CDR2 YDSYTSSV come from the germline V gene. The CDR3 spans 13 residues. CDR3 sequence: CATRDGCVYKKLF. In nucleotides, the CDR3 is TGTGCCACCCGGGATGGTTGCGTTTATAAGAAACTCTTT.

This clone is large. Other DNA sequences in this sample translate to the same CDR3. The V call is TRGV9, the J call TRGJ1 or TRGJ2. This CDR3 region has 14 residues. V lost 1 base to trimming and J lost 1 base; unmatched junction nucleotides: 4. Germline assignment: CDR1 GITISATS and CDR2 ISYDGTV (reference sequence). CDR3 in amino acids: CALWEVQNYYKKLF. The DNA of the CDR3 is TGTGCCTTGTGGGAGGTCCAAAATTATTATAAGAAACTCTTT.